The 2 T cell receptor beta chains reported below all come from one sample, sequenced in a study of OX40 agonist ivuxolimab in advanced cancers. Only in-frame clones appear in the TCRdb table, and some are missing; sequencing was by immunoSEQ multiplex PCR. This table holds about 72,000 clones, around 85% found once. The source was CD4+ or CD8+ T cells sorted from blood, collected in a trial of the OX40 agonist ivuxolimab. The receptor source for this set is an adult with an advanced solid tumor such as melanoma, head and neck, liver or kidney cancer.

The chain joins TRBV18 to TRBJ2-7; the match to TRBD1 covers 7 bases. The germline gives CDR1 KGHSH, CDR2 LQKENI. J lost 7 bases, V lost 4 bases, and 7 bases had no gene match. CDR3 size: 13 residues. The CDR3 is CASSQGAAGEQYF. In nucleotides, the CDR3 is TGTGCCAGCTCACAGGGGGCCGCCGGAGAGCAGTACTTC.

This chain links TRBV9 with TRBJ2-7; 15 bases are shared with TRBD2. The V gene's germline CDR1 is SGDLS and CDR2 YYNGEE. V lost 4 bases and J lost 3; bases outside the gene matches: 8. The CDR3 totals 17 residues. The CDR3 protein is CASSPQGLAGGGYEQYF. Here the CDR3 DNA reads TGTGCCAGCAGCCCACAGGGACTAGCGGGAGGCGGCTACGAGCAGTACTTC.